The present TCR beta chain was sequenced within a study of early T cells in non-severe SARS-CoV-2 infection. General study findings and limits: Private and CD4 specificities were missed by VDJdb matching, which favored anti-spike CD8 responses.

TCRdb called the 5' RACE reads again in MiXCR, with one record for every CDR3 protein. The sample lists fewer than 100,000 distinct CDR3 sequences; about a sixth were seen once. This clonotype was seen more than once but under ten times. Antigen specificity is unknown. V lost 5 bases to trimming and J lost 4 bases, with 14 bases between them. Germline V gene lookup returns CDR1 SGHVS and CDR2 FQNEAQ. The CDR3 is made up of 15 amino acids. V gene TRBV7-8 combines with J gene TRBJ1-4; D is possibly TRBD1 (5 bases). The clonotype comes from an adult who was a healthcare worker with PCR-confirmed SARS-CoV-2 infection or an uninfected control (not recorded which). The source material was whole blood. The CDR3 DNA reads TGTGCCAGCAGCCCAAGACAGATGCTTAATGAAAAACTGTTTTTT. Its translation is CASSPRQMLNEKLFF.